The entry that follows covers one TCR beta chain sequence. Its binding antigen is unknown. No qualities accompany the bases; no much larger clone lies one base away. This record comes from a study of cytomegalovirus exposure and HLA in healthy donors (dated by TCRdb to the late 2010s). With respect to the entire study: An earlier analysis of some 600 of the donors reported under 300 Gb of sequence data and some 110 million unique TCR beta sequences obtained from about 180 million T cells. About 320 gigabases of sequencing data and 70 million to 85 million unique TCR sequences were included in an early release covering roughly 600 HLA-typed donors. The genetic ancestry cluster associated with self-reported Caucasian donors included about 84% of the approximately 430 genotyped donors. The aim of the study was to test whether cataloging public T cell receptors could identify signatures of past pathogen exposure. The T cell repertoires of 700 or so subjects were profiled by immunosequencing and related to cytomegalovirus serostatus. A separate validation cohort of approximately 130 different subjects was used in addition to the roughly 700-subject first cohort. To predict cytomegalovirus infection status, the study brought together high-throughput TCR immunosequencing, statistical association of individual TCRs with disease status, and machine learning. A later analysis re-analyzed previously published TCR beta repertoires from hundreds of donors and added high-resolution HLA genotyping to study TCR occurrence patterns. In the later analysis, no new phenotypic data were used to find candidate immune exposures; instead, reliance was placed on TCR beta sequences and their occurrence across donors. In an earlier analysis of 500 to 650 of the donors, high-throughput TCR beta sequencing was used to judge whether each TCR beta V gene segment behaved as functional or pseudogenic. Donor age, sex, ethnicity and CMV serostatus were compiled alongside the repertoire data. Genome-wide SNP genotypes for about 65% of the 666 donors were used in a later genetic analysis, which treated that subset as a discovery cohort. Every repertoire in the discovery cohort had been generated on one and the same sequencing platform. Class I and class II HLA loci were covered by the typing at four-digit resolution. Typing coverage varied by locus: about 629-630 donors for A, B, C, DRB1 and DQB1; roughly 520 for DQA1; about 570 for DPA1; 400 to 480 for DPB1. Five DR-DQ haplotypes were treated as single units for association and clustering because of strong linkage in the cohort. Across about 380 genotyped donors of the cohort, an average of about 220,000 unique TCR beta nucleotide sequences per donor were sequenced, and approximately 19% of those sequences were non-productive.

In total, fewer than 750 healthy bone marrow donors made up the cohort. At the time of sampling, all cohort members were nominally healthy, though unrecorded immune exposures were likely present. The donor was CMV seronegative and was included in the group of under 450 seronegative cohort members. Every donor gave a peripheral blood sample, and the peripheral blood mononuclear cells from that sample were used for TCR beta sequencing. The Qiagen DNeasy Blood Extraction Kit was used to extract genomic DNA from the blood cell samples. Study-wide findings and limitations: In a later analysis, HLA-associated TCR beta chains were found to be more clonally expanded and to have lower generation probabilities than equally common non-associated chains. A total of 150 to 200 TCR beta chains were listed by the study as associated with cytomegalovirus. A later analysis associated 16,951 TCR beta sequences with specific HLA alleles at a false discovery rate of 0.05. In an earlier analysis of some 540 of the donors, most TCR beta V segments appeared in productive rearrangements about 90% or about 30% of the time, broadly matching IMGT annotations. Most TCR sequences were observed very rarely across donors, whereas some public TCRs were present in many individuals. In a later analysis, most CMV-associated TCR beta chains were found to appear HLA-restricted, with HLA associations seemingly driven largely by CMV exposure. A later genetic analysis associated a missense DCLRE1C variant with V-gene and J-gene trimming of TCR beta chains, and an independent cohort replicated the association. The 87-base-pair reads could not distinguish some IMGT-functional V segments, including TRBV6-2 and TRBV6-3, so those segments were excluded. Roughly uniform sequencing depth across donors was assumed in presence/absence analyses, although this assumption may not hold. In vitro tests confirmed that a few of the cytomegalovirus-associated TCR beta chains recognize cytomegalovirus antigens. In a later genetic analysis, fewer N-insertions in productive TCRs were reported among donors in an Asian-associated ancestry cluster than the roughly 700-donor mean. The only immune exposure information available for the cohort was CMV serostatus. It was suggested by the authors that the approach could potentially be generalized to other disease states and immunological phenotypes. In this cohort, only TCR beta chains were sequenced, and detectable features were limited by the absence of alpha or paired-chain data. In a later analysis, TCR association rates were found to vary across HLA loci, with the most associated TCRs seen for DRB1 alleles and the fewest for HLA-C alleles. Because counts were too low, approximately 15 rarely observed V segments, including chromosome 9 orphons, were excluded from the earlier analysis of some 540 of the donors. Strong co-occurrence of HLA alleles, especially DR and DQ, made assigning TCR associations to individual alleles difficult. Several of the top co-occurrence clusters appeared to be linked to parvovirus B19, influenza, CMV and Epstein-Barr virus, according to a later analysis. In both the original and validation cohorts, the classifier was reported to diagnose cytomegalovirus status with high specificity and sensitivity. A further reported finding was that TCR beta sequences accurately predicted the HLA-A and HLA-B alleles for most subjects in the first cohort. HLA typing was unavailable for some donors at each locus, so association tests used only the typed subset. Linkage disequilibrium might explain the correlated functional status among segregating V segments, but an unknown experimental factor could not be excluded. A cluster of highly shared sequence variants was judged likely to represent a technical artifact of the sequencing pipeline.

Library construction relied on the immunoSEQ multiplex PCR assay. For the multiplex PCR, a mixture combining 60 forward primers for TCR Vbeta segments and 13 reverse primers for TCR Jbeta segments was used. The CDR3 region of rearranged TCR beta genes was amplified from genomic DNA by a multiplex PCR assay. The Illumina HiSeq System was used to sequence the amplified TCR beta libraries as 87-base-pair reads. The study's processing was this. A later analysis counted about 80 million unique TCR beta chains across the roughly 700 repertoires, and around 12 million of these chains were shared by at least two donors. To remove PCR and sequencing errors, raw reads were error-corrected and collapsed into unique sequences using a nearest-neighbor algorithm that merged closely related sequences. To assign V, D and J gene segments, CDR3 sequences were aligned to IMGT reference sequences. For a sequence to be retained, a match of at least six nucleotides to both a V gene segment and a J gene segment was required. A rearrangement was called productive if the CDR3 had no stop codons and remained in frame with V and J, and every other rearrangement was called non-productive. CDR3 was defined according to IMGT convention as the region running from the second conserved V-encoded cysteine to the conserved J-encoded phenylalanine. The earlier analysis of about 570 of the donors excluded any sequence lacking an unambiguous match to a single V gene segment. In an earlier analysis of 500 to 750 of the donors, V segments were called functional above 56.7% productive rearrangements and were called segregating when the between-donor standard deviation exceeded 5%. To diagnose cytomegalovirus status from the catalog of TCR beta chain sequences, a statistical classification framework was built. A later analysis assigned V and J genes by comparing TCR nucleotide sequences with IMGT/GENE-DB human TR gene sequences. Using the TCRdist pipeline, a later analysis assigned CDR3 sequences along with most-parsimonious VDJ recombination scenarios. In a later analysis, each TCR beta chain was defined by its CDR3 amino acid sequence together with its V-gene family, and reads lacking a unique V-gene family were excluded. To address suspected cross-contamination and a sequencing artifact, a later analysis removed a few hundred highly shared, low-generation-probability nucleotide sequences. For each public chain, a later analysis derived a clonal expansion index from normalized ranks of inferred template counts within each repertoire. In a later analysis, generation probabilities were computed using a VDJ recombination model fitted to out-of-frame rearrangements, and the results were checked against IGoR. Hypergeometric tests were used in a later analysis to score TCR-TCR, TCR-HLA and TCR-CMV co-occurrence, with a repertoire-size bias correction applied to the TCR pairs. To estimate false discovery rates, a later analysis permuted the HLA or CMV assignments 20 times. In a later analysis, co-occurring TCRs were grouped using DBSCAN, and TCRdist sequence similarity was added for clustering within HLA-allele-positive subsets. Repertoires with fewer than 30,000 or more than 120,000 public chains, plus five repertoires with anomalous nucleotide sharing, were excluded from co-occurrence clustering. TCRdb carries this immuneACCESS record with in-frame sequences only. Its versions omit some clonotypes, under half of them owing to an unresolved V gene in the studies checked, with the rest unexplained. V and J calls and clone size follow that table, whereas D and trimming were derived from the DNA. This sample lists under 200,000 clones; over 70% were detected once. More than 5.5% of the sample goes to the ten largest clones.

Its CDR3 holds 14 amino acids, cysteine through phenylalanine. Only CDR3 DNA is held: 42 bases, read in frame from base 1. The CDR1 and CDR2 encoded by the germline V gene (reference sequence) are SEHNR and FQNEAQ. Here V drops 4 bases and J drops 8 bases, and the junction holds 4 bases not matched to any gene. The V gene is TRBV7-9 and the J gene is TRBJ1-6; TRBD1 lines up with 8 middle nucleotides. Sequencing was carried out using PBMCs. This sequence originates from a middle-aged man in good health and CMV-seronegative. In nucleotide form, the sequence is TGTGCCAGCAGCTCCGGACAGGGATATTCACCCCTCCACTTT. This translates into CASSSGQGYSPLHF.